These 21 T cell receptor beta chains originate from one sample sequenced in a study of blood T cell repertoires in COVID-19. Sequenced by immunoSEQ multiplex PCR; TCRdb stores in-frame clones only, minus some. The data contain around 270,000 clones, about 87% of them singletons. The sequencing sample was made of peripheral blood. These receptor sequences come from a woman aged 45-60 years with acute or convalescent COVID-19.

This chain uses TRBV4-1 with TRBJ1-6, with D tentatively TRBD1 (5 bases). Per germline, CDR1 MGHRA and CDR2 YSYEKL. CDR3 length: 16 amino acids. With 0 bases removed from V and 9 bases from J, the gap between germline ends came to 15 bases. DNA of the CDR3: TGCGCCAGCAGCCAAGAGATGGCAGGGCGCGGTTCACCCCTCCACTTT. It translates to CASSQEMAGRGSPLHF.

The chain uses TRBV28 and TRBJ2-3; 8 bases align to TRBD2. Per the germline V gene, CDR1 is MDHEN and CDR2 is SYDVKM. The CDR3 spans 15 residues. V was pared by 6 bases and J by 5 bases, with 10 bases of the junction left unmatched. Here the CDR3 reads CASSPSGRGKDTQYF. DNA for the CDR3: TGTGCCAGCAGCCCAAGCGGGAGAGGGAAAGATACGCAGTATTTT.

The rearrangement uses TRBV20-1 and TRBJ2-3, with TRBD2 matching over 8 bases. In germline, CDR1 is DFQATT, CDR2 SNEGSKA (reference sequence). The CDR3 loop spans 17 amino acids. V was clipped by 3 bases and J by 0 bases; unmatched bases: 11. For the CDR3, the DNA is TGCAGTGCTAGTGCCGGTGGGGTAGCGGGAAGCACAGATACGCAGTATTTT. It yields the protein CSASAGGVAGSTDTQYF.

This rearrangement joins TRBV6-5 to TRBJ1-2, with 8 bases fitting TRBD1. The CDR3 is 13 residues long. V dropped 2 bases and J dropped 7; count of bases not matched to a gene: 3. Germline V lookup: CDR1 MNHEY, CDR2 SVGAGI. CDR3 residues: CASSYPGQGGYTF. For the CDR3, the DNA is TGTGCCAGCAGTTACCCAGGACAGGGTGGCTACACCTTC.

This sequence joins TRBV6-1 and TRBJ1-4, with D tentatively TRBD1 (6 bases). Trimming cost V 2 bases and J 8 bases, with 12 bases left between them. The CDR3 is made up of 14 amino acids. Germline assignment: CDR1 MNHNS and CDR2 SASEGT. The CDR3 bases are TGTGCCAGCAGTGAAAGGGGGAAGTCCGAAAAACTGTTTTTT. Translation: CASSERGKSEKLFF.

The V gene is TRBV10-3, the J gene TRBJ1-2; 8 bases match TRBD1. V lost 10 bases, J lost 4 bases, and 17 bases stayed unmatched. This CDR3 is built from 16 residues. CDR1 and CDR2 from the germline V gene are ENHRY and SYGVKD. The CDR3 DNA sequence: TGTGCCACCTATCCGCGGACAGGGAAAGGATCCTATGGCTACACCTTC. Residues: CATYPRTGKGSYGYTF.

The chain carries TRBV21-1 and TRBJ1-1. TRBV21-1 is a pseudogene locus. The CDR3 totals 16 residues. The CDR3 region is CASSKPNEELITEAFF. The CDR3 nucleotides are TGTGCCAGCAGCAAACCCAACGAGGAGTTGATTACTGAAGCTTTCTTT.

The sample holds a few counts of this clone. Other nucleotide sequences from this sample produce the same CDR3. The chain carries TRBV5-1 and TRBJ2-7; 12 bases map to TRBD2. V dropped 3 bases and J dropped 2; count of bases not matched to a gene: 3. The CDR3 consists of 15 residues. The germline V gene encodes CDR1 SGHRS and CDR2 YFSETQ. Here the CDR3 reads CASSSLAGGPYEQYF. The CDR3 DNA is TGCGCCAGCAGCTCTCTAGCGGGAGGGCCCTACGAGCAGTACTTC.

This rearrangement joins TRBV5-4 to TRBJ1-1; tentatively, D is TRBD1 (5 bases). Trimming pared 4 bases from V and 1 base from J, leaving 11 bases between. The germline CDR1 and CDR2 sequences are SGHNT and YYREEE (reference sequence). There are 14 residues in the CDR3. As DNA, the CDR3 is TGTGCCAGCAGCCCACAGGTTACGAACACTGAAGCTTTCTTT. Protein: CASSPQVTNTEAFF.

This CDR3 is CASSLLLAGTSDEQYF. As DNA, the CDR3 is TGTGCCAGCAGCTTACTTCTCGCCGGGACTAGTGACGAGCAGTACTTC. The chain has TRBV7-6 and TRBJ2-7; TRBD2 matches at 8 bases. The CDR3 covers 16 residues. The V segment lost 2 bases and the J segment 5 bases; nucleotides outside the gene matches: 11. Germline-derived CDR1 and CDR2 are SGHVS and FNYEAQ.

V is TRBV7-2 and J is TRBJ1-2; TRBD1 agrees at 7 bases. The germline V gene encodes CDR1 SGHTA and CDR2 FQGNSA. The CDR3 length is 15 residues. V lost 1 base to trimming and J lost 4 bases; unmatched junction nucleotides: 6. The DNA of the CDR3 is TGTGCCAGCAGCTTAGTCGGGTCAGGGGGCTATGGCTACACCTTC. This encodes CASSLVGSGGYGYTF.

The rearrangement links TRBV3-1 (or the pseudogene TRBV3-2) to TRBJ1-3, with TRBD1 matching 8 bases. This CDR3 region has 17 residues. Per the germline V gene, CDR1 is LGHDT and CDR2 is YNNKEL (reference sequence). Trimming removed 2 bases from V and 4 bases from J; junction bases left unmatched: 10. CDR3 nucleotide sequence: TGTGCCAGCAGCCAAAGGACAGGGCCCGGCGGGGGAAACACCATATATTTT. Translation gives CASSQRTGPGGGNTIYF.

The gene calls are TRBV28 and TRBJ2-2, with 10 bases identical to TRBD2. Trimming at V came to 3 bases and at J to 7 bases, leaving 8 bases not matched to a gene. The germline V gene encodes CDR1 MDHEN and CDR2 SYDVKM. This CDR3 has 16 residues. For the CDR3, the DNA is TGTGCCAGCAGTTTCCCGCTAGCGGGAGTTATCGGGGAGCTGTTTTTT. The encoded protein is CASSFPLAGVIGELFF.

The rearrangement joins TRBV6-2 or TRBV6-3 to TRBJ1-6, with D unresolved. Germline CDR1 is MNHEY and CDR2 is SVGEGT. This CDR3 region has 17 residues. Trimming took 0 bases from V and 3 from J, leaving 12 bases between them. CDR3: CASSYSEARHYNSPLHF. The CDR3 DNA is TGTGCCAGCAGTTACTCGGAGGCCAGACACTATAATTCACCCCTCCACTTT.

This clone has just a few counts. The CDR3 DNA follows: TGTGCCAGCTCACCACCGATTAGGACAGGGGGCATCTATTCACCCCTCCACTTT. This encodes CASSPPIRTGGIYSPLHF. This rearrangement joins TRBV18 to TRBJ1-6, with 11 bases that match TRBD1. In germline, CDR1 is KGHSH, CDR2 LQKENI. This CDR3 has 18 amino acids. V lost 0 bases to trimming and J lost 8 bases; unmatched junction nucleotides: 9. The variable domain in full, completed from reference TRBV18 and TRBJ1-6, reads NAGVMQNPRHLVRRRGQEARLRCSPMKGHSHVYWYRQLPEEGLKFMVYLQKENIIDESGMPKERFSAEFPKEGPSILRIQQVVRGDSAAYFCASSPPIRTGGIYSPLHFGNGTRLTVT.

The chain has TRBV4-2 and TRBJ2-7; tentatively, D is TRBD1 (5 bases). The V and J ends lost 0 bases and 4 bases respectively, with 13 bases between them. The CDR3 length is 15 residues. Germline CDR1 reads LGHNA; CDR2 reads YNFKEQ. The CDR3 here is CASSQDRVLEYEQYF. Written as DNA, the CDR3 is TGTGCCAGCAGCCAAGACAGGGTTTTGGAGTACGAGCAGTACTTC.

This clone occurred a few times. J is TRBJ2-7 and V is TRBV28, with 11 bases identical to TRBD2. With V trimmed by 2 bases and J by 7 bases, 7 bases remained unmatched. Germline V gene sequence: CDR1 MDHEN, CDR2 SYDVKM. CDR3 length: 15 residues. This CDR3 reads CASSLNPSGRREQYF. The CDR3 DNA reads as TGTGCCAGCAGTTTAAATCCTAGCGGGAGGAGAGAGCAGTACTTC.

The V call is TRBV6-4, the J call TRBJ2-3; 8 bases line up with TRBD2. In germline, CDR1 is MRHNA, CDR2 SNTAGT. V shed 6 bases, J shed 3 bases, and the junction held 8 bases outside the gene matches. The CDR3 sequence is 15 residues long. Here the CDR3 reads CASSSTGGATDTQYF. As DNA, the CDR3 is TGTGCCAGCAGCTCAACGGGAGGGGCGACAGATACGCAGTATTTT.

The CDR3 DNA reads as TGTGCCAGCAGTTTACATGGCCGAAGCAATCAGCCCCAGCATTTT. Residues: CASSLHGRSNQPQHF. The rearrangement uses TRBV28 and TRBJ1-5, with D unclear. Trimming cost V 2 bases and J 1 base, with 9 bases left between them. The CDR3 spans 15 residues. Germline V gives CDR1 MDHEN, CDR2 SYDVKM.

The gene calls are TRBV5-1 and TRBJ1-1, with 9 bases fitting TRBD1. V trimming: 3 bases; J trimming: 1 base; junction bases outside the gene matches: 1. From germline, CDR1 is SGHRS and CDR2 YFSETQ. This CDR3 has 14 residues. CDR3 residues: CASSWGQGNTEAFF. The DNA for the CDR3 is TGCGCCAGCAGCTGGGGACAGGGGAACACTGAAGCTTTCTTT.

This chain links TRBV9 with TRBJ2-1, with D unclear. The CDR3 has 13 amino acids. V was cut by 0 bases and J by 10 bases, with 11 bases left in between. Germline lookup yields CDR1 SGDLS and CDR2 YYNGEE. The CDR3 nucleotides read TGTGCCAGCAGCGTAGATGGCCGGAGAGAGCAGTTCTTC. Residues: CASSVDGRREQFF.